This T cell receptor (beta chain) was sequenced for a study of T cells in women clearing cervical HPV infection. Overall study: Case blood drawn at lesion detection; control blood after infection cleared.

The protocol was immunoSEQ multiplex PCR, while the TCRdb copy is restricted to in-frame clones and leaves out a portion. The sample's table shows about 40,000 clones. Findings and limits, study-wide: Repertoire richness, not evenness, was significantly elevated in CIN3+ cases versus controls.

As concerns this clone: Its cognate antigen is unknown. The DNA ends 3 residues before the CDR3 does, and the rest of the CDR3 is filled in from the germline J gene.

The germline CDR1 and CDR2 sequences are DFQATT and SNEGSKA (reference sequence). The CDR3 spans 12 residues. V lost 4 bases and J 0 bases, leaving 7 bases between the germline ends. The gene calls are TRBV20-1 and TRBJ2-7; D remains ambiguous. The clonotype was recovered from a woman aged 18 to 75 with a cervical HPV16 infection that either progressed to CIN3+ or cleared (not recorded which). The sequencing input was blood buffy coat. CDR3 in amino acids: CSATVNSYEQYF. The CDR3 bases that were read are TGCAGTGCTACAGTTAACTCCTACGAG.